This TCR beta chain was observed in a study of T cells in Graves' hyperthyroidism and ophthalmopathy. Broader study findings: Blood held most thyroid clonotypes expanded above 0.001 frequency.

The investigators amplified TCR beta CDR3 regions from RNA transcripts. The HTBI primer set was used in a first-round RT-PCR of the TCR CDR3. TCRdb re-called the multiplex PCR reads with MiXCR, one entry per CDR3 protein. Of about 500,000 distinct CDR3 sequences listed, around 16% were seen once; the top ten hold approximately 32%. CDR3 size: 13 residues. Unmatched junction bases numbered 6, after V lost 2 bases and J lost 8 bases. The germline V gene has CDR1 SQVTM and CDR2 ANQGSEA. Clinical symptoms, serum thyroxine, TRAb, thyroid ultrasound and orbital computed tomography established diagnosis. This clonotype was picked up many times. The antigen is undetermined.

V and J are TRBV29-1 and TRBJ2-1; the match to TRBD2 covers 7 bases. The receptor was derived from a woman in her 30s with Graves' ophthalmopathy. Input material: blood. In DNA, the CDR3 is TGCAGCGTTGAACGCCTAGCGGTGCATGAGCAGTTCTTC. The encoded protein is CSVERLAVHEQFF.